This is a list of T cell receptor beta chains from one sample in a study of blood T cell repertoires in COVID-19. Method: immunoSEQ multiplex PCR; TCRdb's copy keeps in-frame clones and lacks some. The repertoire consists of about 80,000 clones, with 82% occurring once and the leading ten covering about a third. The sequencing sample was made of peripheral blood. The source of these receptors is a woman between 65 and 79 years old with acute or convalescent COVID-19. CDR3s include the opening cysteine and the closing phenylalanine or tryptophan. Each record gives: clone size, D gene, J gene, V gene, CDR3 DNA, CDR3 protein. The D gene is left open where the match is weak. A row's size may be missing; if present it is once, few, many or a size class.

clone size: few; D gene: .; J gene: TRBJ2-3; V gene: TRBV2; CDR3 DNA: TGTGCCAGCAGTGGACTTTCGGTCCGCAGTATCTTATCCTTT; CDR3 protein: CASSGLSVRSILSF
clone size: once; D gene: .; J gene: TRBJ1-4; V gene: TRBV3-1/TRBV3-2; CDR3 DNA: TGTGCCAGCAGCCAATACGGGGGGGGTGAAAAACTGTTTTTT; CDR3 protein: CASSQYGGGEKLFF
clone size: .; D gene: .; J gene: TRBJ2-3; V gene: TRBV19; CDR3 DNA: TGTGCCAGTAGCAGTCCCCCGGGAGCTGAAGATACGCAGTATTTT; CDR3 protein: CASSSPPGAEDTQYF
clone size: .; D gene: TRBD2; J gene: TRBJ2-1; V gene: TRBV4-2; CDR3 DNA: TGTGCCAGCAGCGAGGGGACTAGCGCTAACAATGAGCAGTTCTTC; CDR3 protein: CASSEGTSANNEQFF
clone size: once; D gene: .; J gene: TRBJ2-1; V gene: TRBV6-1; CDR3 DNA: TGTGCCAGCGGTGATCCAGGATTATACAATGAGCAGTTCTTC; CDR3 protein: CASGDPGLYNEQFF
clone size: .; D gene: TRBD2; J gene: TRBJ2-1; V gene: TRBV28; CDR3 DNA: TGTGCCACCGGGACTAGCGGTTTATCTTGGCAGTTCTTC; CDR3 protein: CATGTSGLSWQFF
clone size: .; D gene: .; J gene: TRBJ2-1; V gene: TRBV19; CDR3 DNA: TGTGCCAGTAGTGTCCTGCGTGAGCAGTTCTTC; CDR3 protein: CASSVLREQFF
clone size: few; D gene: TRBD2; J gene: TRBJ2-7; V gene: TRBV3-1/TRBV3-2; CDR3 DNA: TGTGCCAGCGGCCTAGCGGGAGACGTGAACGAGCAGTACTTC; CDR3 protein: CASGLAGDVNEQYF
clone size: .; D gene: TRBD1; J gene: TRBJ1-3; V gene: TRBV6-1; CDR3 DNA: TGTGCCAGCAGTGAGGGACAGGGGGCATCCAACACCATATATTTT; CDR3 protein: CASSEGQGASNTIYF
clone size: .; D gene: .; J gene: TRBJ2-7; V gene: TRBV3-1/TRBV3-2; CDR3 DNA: TGTGCCAGCAGCCGCCGTGGCCTCCCAGGCTCCTACGAGCAGTACTTC; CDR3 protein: CASSRRGLPGSYEQYF
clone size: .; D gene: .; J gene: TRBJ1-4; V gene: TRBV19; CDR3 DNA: TGTGCCAGTAGTATGCAGACAGCAACTAATGAAAAACTGTTTTTT; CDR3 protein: CASSMQTATNEKLFF
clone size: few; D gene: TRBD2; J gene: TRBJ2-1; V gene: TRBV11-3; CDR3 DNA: TGTGCCAGCAGCTTAGCCGGCGGGAGATTAACGGGAAATGAGCAGTTCTTC; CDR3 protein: CASSLAGGRLTGNEQFF
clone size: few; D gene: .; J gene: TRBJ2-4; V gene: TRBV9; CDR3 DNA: TGTGCCAGCAGCGCCACGAATACCGGGGGAAACATTCAGTACTTC; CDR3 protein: CASSATNTGGNIQYF
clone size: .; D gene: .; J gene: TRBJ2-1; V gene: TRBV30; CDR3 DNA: TGTGCCTGGAAACCGAACTGGAGCTCCTACAATGAGCAGTTCTTC; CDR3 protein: CAWKPNWSSYNEQFF
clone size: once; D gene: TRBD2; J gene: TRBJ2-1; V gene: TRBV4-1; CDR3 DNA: TGCGCCAGCAGTCGACTAGCGGTAGGGGATGAGCAGTTCTTC; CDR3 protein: CASSRLAVGDEQFF
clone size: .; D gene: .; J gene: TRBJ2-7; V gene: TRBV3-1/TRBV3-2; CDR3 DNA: TGTGCCAGCAGCCCCGGACAGAACTACTACGAGCAGTACTTC; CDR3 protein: CASSPGQNYYEQYF
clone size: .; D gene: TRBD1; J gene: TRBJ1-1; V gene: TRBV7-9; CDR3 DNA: TGTGCCAGCACCCAGCGGAGGCAGGGGGCGAACACTGAAGCTTTCTTT; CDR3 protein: CASTQRRQGANTEAFF
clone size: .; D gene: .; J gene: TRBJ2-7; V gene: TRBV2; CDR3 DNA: TGTGCCAGCAGTGACGACAGCTTTGGCTACGAGCAGTACTTC; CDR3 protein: CASSDDSFGYEQYF
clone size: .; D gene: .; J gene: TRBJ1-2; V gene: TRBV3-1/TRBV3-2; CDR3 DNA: TGTGCCAGCAGCCAAGGGGAGGCGGGGTCACCCCGCTACACCTTC; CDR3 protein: CASSQGEAGSPRYTF
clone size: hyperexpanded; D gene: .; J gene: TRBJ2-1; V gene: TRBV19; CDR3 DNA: TGTGCCAGTAGTAGCGGAGGAGACTCCTACAATGAGCAGTTCTTC; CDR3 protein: CASSSGGDSYNEQFF